This passage covers 17 T cell receptor beta chains from one sample sequenced in a study of blood T cell repertoires in COVID-19. Assay: immunoSEQ multiplex PCR; the TCRdb copy retains only in-frame clones and omits some. This table holds 250,000 to 400,000 clones, roughly 85% found once. The sequenced sample was PBMCs or T cells enriched from blood (not recorded which). These receptors all come from a woman in her 30s who had been exposed to COVID-19.

V and J are TRBV2 and TRBJ1-2; no clear D gene. Between the trimmed V and J ends, which lost 1 base and 1 base, there was a span of 7 bases. CDR1 and CDR2 from the germline V gene are SNHLY and FYNNEI. The length of the CDR3 is 14 residues. The CDR3 loop reads CASSEGGFNYGYTF. The CDR3 region has the DNA TGTGCCAGCAGTGAAGGAGGCTTTAACTATGGCTACACCTTC.

The V call is TRBV28, the J call TRBJ1-2; D is possibly TRBD1 (6 bases). Trimming took off 3 bases at V and 2 bases at J, with 13 bases between the two ends. The CDR3 covers 15 residues. Per germline, CDR1 MDHEN and CDR2 SYDVKM. The CDR3 protein is CASSFGGQRNYGYTF. The CDR3 bases are TGTGCCAGCAGTTTCGGGGGGCAGAGGAACTATGGCTACACCTTC.

This clone has only one observation. V is TRBV3-1 (or the pseudogene TRBV3-2) and J is TRBJ2-2; 7 bases agree with TRBD1. Trimming cost V 1 base and J 11 bases; bases outside gene matches: 4. CDR3 length: 13 residues. The germline V gene has CDR1 LGHDT and CDR2 YNNKEL (reference sequence). CDR3 sequence (DNA): TGTGCCAGCAGCCAAGTTACAGGGGTAGAGCTGTTTTTT. Amino acids: CASSQVTGVELFF.

This sequence joins TRBV24-1 and TRBJ2-3; no firm D call. V dropped 5 bases and J dropped 8 bases, with 10 bases sitting between them. Germline loops: CDR1 KGHDR, CDR2 SFDVKD. The CDR3 loop spans 12 amino acids. The CDR3 protein is CATSAARGTQYF. In nucleotides, the CDR3 is TGTGCCACCAGTGCGGCGAGAGGTACGCAGTATTTT.

CDR3 in DNA: TGTGCCAGCAGCTTTCTAGCAGGGGTGTCGGGGGAGCTGTTTTTT. Its translation is CASSFLAGVSGELFF. V and J are TRBV7-9 and TRBJ2-2; TRBD1 might be the D (6 bases). Trimming left V 3 bases short and J 8 bases short, with 16 bases between. The germline V gene encodes CDR1 SEHNR and CDR2 FQNEAQ (reference sequence). This CDR3 is built from 15 residues.

This chain joins TRBV10-3 and TRBJ1-5; maybe TRBD1 (6 bases). Germline V lookup: CDR1 ENHRY, CDR2 SYGVKD. V lost 5 bases, J lost 2 bases, and 13 bases lay in between. CDR3 size: 15 residues. The CDR3: CAISTGFLGNQPQHF. The CDR3 DNA reads as TGTGCCATCAGTACAGGGTTTTTAGGCAATCAGCCCCAGCATTTT.

The chain couples TRBV10-1 to TRBJ2-7; 7 positions match TRBD1. Germline V lookup: CDR1 WNHNN, CDR2 SYGVQD (reference sequence). The length of the CDR3 is 14 residues. The trim removed 8 bases at V and 3 bases at J, leaving 10 bases unmatched. CDR3 sequence reads: CASQPGQYFYEQYF. The CDR3 DNA is TGCGCCAGCCAGCCGGGACAGTACTTCTACGAGCAGTACTTC.

The chain has TRBV4-1 and TRBJ2-7; 8 bases are shared with TRBD2. The CDR3 totals 14 residues. The V and J ends lost 3 bases and 5 bases, in that order; junction bases with no gene match: 6. Germline values: CDR1 MGHRA, CDR2 YSYEKL. CDR3 sequence: CASSHRTSINEQYF. The CDR3 DNA is TGCGCCAGCAGCCACAGGACTAGCATCAACGAGCAGTACTTC.

This chain links TRBV19 with TRBJ2-7; TRBD2 aligns across 9 bases. Losses at the gene ends were 4 bases for V and 7 bases for J; bases not matched to a gene: 8. Germline V gives CDR1 LNHDA, CDR2 SQIVND (reference sequence). CDR3 length: 14 residues. This CDR3 reads CASSTAGGREEQYF. CDR3 DNA: TGTGCCAGTAGTACGGCGGGGGGGCGTGAAGAGCAGTACTTC.

The chain has TRBV27 and TRBJ2-2, with 10 positions matching TRBD2. Germline CDR1 MNHEY, CDR2 SMNVEV (reference sequence). J lost 5 bases, V lost 3 bases, and 0 bases had no gene match. The CDR3 has 14 amino acids. CDR3: CASSFSGRTGELFF. In DNA form, the CDR3 reads TGTGCCAGCAGTTTTAGCGGGAGGACCGGGGAGCTGTTTTTT.

This clone came up a few times. The genes are TRBV6-4 and TRBJ2-1, with 9 bases that match TRBD2. The ends lost 3 bases at V and 4 bases at J; junction bases unmatched: 4. Per the germline V gene, CDR1 is MRHNA and CDR2 is SNTAGT. CDR3 size: 15 residues. The CDR3 loop is CASSEETSGYNEQFF. The CDR3, as DNA: TGTGCCAGCAGTGAAGAGACTAGCGGATACAATGAGCAGTTCTTC.

The chain employs TRBV5-1 and TRBJ2-1; TRBD2 aligns across 14 bases. The germline V gene has CDR1 SGHRS and CDR2 YFSETQ. This CDR3 is built from 15 residues. The V gene end was trimmed by 4 bases and the J gene end by 8 bases; junction bases not matched to a gene: 5. CDR3 loop: CASSEGLAGAYEQFF. The CDR3 DNA is TGCGCCAGCAGCGAGGGACTAGCGGGGGCCTATGAGCAGTTCTTC.

The chain links TRBV19 to TRBJ1-4; 7 bases fit TRBD1. V shed 7 bases, J shed 7 bases, and the junction held 9 bases outside the gene matches. The CDR3 has 14 amino acids. From germline, CDR1 is LNHDA and CDR2 SQIVND (reference sequence). This CDR3 is CASTATGNFEKLFF. In DNA form, the CDR3 reads TGTGCCAGTACCGCGACAGGGAACTTTGAAAAACTGTTTTTT.

The J gene is TRBJ1-2, the V gene TRBV3-1 (or the pseudogene TRBV3-2), with 7 bases matching TRBD1. Germline V CDR1 and CDR2: LGHDT, YNNKEL (reference sequence). The CDR3 length is 17 residues. Unmatched junction bases numbered 13, after V lost 6 bases and J lost 0 bases. Here the CDR3 reads CASRHGGWTGANYGYTF. The CDR3 region has the DNA TGTGCCAGCAGGCATGGTGGCTGGACAGGAGCTAACTATGGCTACACCTTC.

The chain joins TRBV2 to TRBJ2-5; a possible D gene is TRBD2 (6 bases). Germline CDR1 reads SNHLY; CDR2 reads FYNNEI. This CDR3 is built from 15 residues. V lost 3 bases and J 1 base, leaving 12 bases between the germline ends. The DNA of the CDR3 is TGTGCCAGCAGTGAGGAGGGGCATTTCCAAGAGACCCAGTACTTC. It is translated as CASSEEGHFQETQYF.

The rearrangement links TRBV16 to TRBJ2-7; tentatively, D is TRBD1 (6 bases). V was shortened by 4 bases and J by 0 bases, with 13 bases between the two germline ends. The CDR3 is made up of 15 amino acids. Germline assignment: CDR1 KGHSY and CDR2 FQNENV. The DNA of the CDR3 is TGTGCCAGCAGCCCCGGGACAACGAGCTCCTACGAGCAGTACTTC. Residues: CASSPGTTSSYEQYF.

The rearrangement uses TRBV28 and TRBJ1-4; possible D gene TRBD1, 6 bases. CDR1 is MDHEN and CDR2 is SYDVKM in the germline V gene. The CDR3 extends over 15 amino acids. The V end lost 5 bases, the J end lost 4 bases, and 14 bases lay between the germline ends. CDR3 protein: CASSPGQSYNEKLFF. The CDR3 DNA reads TGTGCCAGCAGTCCCGGACAGTCCTATAATGAAAAACTGTTTTTT.